Sequencing of this T cell receptor (beta chain) was carried out in a study of T cell responses to AZD1222 COVID-19 vaccine (dated by TCRdb to the early 2020s). Notes on the research overall: A total of approximately 230 trial participants underwent TCR sequencing, of whom 200 to 220 received two doses of AZD1222 and some 26 received two doses of the MenACWY control vaccine. Trial participants were enrolled by age into 18-55, 56-69 and 70-plus year subgroups, with around 150, 28 and 57 TCR-sequenced participants respectively.

The junction shows trimming of 6 bases on V and 4 bases on J, and the gene matches do not reach 8 bases of it. The CDR3 measures 15 amino acids from cysteine to phenylalanine. The entry retains the CDR3 DNA only, 45 bases that are in frame from base 1. CDR1 and CDR2, per the germline V gene, are KGHSH and LQKENI. A word on this clone: Its antigen specificity is not known. Base-call qualities are not available, and no considerably larger clone is one nucleotide away.

Overall study outcomes, separate from this receptor: The vaccine-associated CD4 TCRs covered the entire spike protein, and the dominant responses fell in regions 160-218 and 743-854. Reportedly, close to half of the unique spike-specific TCRs recognized epitopes lying outside the regions that are mutated in the B.1.351 and B.1.1.7 variants. Conclusions about previously exposed vaccinees are limited, since just a handful of AZD1222 recipients were seropositive for SARS-CoV-2 at baseline. Because no day 14 peak-response samples were available, the repertoires could be characterized only after the peak T cell response. Participants were mostly white British, with more females than males. The authors suggested clonal diversity may have been underestimated. After two AZD1222 doses, both the breadth and the depth of spike-specific TCRs were significantly higher than at day 0 and than in MenACWY recipients. In the small 56-69-year group, the increase in depth fell short of significance, most likely because of low power.

The time point label here, explained by the study, means: baseline before first vaccination. The treatment or condition tag for this specimen amounts to: meningococcal conjugate vaccine given as trial control. The vaccinee samples were drawn from two UK trials, COV001 and COV002, one of which was a single-blind randomized controlled phase 2/3 trial testing AZD1222 (ChAdOx1 nCoV-19) in healthy adults. For TCRbeta chain sequencing, PBMC samples from trial participants were taken at day 0 and at day 28 after the second dose. The CDR3 regions of human TCRbeta chains were analyzed by immunosequencing. From the authors' description of their analysis: TCRs in the repertoires were matched against a reference library of SARS-CoV-2-specific TCRs that had been generated with the MIRA antigen-specificity platform. Breadth meant the fraction of unique TCRs that were SARS-CoV-2-associated, whereas depth meant the fraction of total T cells that were SARS-CoV-2-associated. Each spike-specific TCR was assigned to its reactive spike region and to a CD4 or CD8 class using the MIRA data. Log10-transformed breadth and depth values were compared by one-way ANOVA with Sidak's multiple comparisons tests. Held by TCRdb, this immuneACCESS table contains in-frame sequences only and omits some clones. Under half of the omission traces to an unresolved V gene where checked; the cause of the rest is unknown. V and J calls and clone size follow that table, whereas D and trimming were derived from the DNA. The sample table holds 55,000 to 75,000 clones, of which roughly 78% were seen once. Of the sample, approximately 23% falls within the top ten clones.

This receptor was identified in an adult in good health. The sample consisted of peripheral blood, taken on day 0 of MenACWY control vaccination. Rearrangement joined TRBV18 to TRBJ2-1; the junction holds 8 bases that match TRBD1. At the DNA level, the sequence is TGTGCCAGCTCCCCGGATGGGGACAGGTACAATGAGCAGTTCTTC. Protein translation: CASSPDGDRYNEQFF.